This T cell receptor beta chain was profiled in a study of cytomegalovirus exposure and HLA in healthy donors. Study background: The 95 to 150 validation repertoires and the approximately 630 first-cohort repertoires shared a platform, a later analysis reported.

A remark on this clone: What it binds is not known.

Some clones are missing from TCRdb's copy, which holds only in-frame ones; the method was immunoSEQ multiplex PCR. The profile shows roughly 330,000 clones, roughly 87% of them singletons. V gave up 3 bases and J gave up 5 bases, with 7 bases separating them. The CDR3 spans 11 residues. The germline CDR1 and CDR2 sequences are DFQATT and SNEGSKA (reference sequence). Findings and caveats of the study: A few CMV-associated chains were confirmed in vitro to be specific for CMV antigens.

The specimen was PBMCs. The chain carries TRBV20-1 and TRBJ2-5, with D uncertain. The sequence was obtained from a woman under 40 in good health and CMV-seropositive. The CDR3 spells CSARFTETQYF. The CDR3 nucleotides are TGCAGTGCTAGGTTTACGGAGACCCAGTACTTC.